This T cell receptor beta chain was retrieved from a study of T cells in localized non-small cell lung cancer. Regarding the study as a whole: A median of about 52 clones ranked among the top 100 in tumor appeared in adjacent lung. Measurement of T cell clonality placed uninvolved adjacent lung highest, above the level in tumor. Blood T cell density predicted longer survival; adjacent-lung clonality, shorter.

Germline CDR1 and CDR2: SGHDN and FVKESK. V was pared by 1 base and J by 1 base, with 4 bases between. The CDR3 length is 13 residues. By sample fraction, this clone is large (0.1 to 1%). Its antigen is currently unknown. Measured with immunoSEQ multiplex PCR; TCRdb has only the in-frame clones, and not every one. This sample has about 1,600 clones, with under 30% found just once. Specimen: normal lung tissue next to the tumor, collected before any cancer treatment. This chain joins TRBV14 and TRBJ2-5; D is unresolved. This TCR came from a male donor aged 60 or older with stage II lung adenocarcinoma. CDR3 sequence reads: CASSQAPQETQYF. The CDR3 DNA sequence: TGTGCCAGCAGCCAAGCACCCCAAGAGACCCAGTACTTC.